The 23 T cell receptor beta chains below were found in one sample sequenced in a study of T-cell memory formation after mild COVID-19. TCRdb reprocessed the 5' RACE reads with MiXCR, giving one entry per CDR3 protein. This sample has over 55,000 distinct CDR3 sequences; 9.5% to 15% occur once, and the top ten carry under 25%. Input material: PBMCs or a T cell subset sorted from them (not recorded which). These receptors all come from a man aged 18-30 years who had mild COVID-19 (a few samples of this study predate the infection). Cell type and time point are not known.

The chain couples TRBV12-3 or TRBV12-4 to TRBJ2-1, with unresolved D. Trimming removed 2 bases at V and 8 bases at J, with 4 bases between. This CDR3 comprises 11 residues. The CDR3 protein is CASSLFYEQFF. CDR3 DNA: TGTGCCAGCAGTTTATTTTATGAGCAGTTCTTC.

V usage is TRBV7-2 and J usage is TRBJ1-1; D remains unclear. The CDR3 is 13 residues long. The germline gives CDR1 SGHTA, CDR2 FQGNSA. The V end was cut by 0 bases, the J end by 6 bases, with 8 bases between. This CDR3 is CASSLARTAEAFF. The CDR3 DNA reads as TGTGCCAGCAGCTTAGCGAGAACAGCTGAAGCTTTCTTT.

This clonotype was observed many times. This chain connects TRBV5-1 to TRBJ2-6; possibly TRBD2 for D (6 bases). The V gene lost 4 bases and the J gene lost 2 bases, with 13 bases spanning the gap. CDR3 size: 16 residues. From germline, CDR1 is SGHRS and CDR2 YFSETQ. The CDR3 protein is CASSTTSGAGANVLTF. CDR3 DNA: TGCGCCAGCAGCACCACCTCGGGGGCTGGGGCCAACGTCCTGACTTTC.

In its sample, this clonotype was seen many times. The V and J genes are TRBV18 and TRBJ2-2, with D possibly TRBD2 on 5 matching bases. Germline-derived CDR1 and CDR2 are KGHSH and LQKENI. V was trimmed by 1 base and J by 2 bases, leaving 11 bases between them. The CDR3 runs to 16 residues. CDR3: CASSPRAAANTGELFF. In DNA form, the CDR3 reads TGTGCCAGCTCACCACGGGCAGCGGCTAACACCGGGGAGCTGTTTTTT.

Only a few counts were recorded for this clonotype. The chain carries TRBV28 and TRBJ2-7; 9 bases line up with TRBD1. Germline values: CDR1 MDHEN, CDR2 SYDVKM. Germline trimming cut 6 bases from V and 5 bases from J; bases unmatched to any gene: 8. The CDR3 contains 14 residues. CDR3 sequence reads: CASRTGTGKDEQYV. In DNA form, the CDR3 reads TGTGCCAGCAGGACCGGGACAGGGAAGGACGAGCAGTACGTC.

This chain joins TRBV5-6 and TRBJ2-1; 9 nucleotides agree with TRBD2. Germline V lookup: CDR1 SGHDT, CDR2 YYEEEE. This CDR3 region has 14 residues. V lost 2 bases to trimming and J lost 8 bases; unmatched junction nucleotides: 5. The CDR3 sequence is CASSLVAGVHEQFF. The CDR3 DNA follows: TGTGCCAGCAGCTTAGTAGCGGGGGTACATGAGCAGTTCTTC.

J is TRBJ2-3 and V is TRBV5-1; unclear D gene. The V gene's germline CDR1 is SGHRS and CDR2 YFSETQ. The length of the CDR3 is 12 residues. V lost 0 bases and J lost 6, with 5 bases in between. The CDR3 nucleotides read TGCGCCAGCAGCTTGGAGGTGGATACGCAGTATTTT. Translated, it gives CASSLEVDTQYF.

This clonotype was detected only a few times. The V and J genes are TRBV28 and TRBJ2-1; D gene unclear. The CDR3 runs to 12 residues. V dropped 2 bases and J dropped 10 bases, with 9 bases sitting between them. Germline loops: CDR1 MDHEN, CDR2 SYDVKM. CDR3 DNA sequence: TGTGCCAGCAGTTTACTGGGAAAGGAGCAGTTCTTC. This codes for CASSLLGKEQFF. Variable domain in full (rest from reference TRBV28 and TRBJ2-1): DVKVTQSSRYLVKRTGEKVFLECVQDMDHENMFWYRQDPGLGLRLIYFSYDVKMKEKGDIPEGYSVSREKKERFSLILESASTNQTSMYLCASSLLGKEQFFGPGTRLTVL.

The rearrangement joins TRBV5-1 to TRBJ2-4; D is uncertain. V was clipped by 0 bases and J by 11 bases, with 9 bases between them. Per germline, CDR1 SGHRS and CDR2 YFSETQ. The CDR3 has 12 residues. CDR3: CASSLDGPLQYF. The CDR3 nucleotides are TGCGCCAGCAGCTTGGATGGCCCACTTCAGTACTTC.

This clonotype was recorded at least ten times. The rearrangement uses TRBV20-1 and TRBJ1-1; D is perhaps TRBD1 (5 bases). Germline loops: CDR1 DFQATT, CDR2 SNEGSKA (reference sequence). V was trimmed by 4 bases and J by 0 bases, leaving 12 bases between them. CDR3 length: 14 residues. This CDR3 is CSAIWAGLNTEAFF. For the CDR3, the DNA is TGCAGTGCTATATGGGCGGGGCTGAACACTGAAGCTTTCTTT.

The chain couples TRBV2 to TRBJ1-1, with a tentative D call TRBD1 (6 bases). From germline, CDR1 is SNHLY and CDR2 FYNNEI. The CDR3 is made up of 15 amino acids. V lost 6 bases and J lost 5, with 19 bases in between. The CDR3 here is CASRVDRLGGTEAFF. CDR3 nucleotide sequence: TGTGCCAGCAGGGTCGACAGGTTGGGGGGGACTGAAGCTTTCTTT.

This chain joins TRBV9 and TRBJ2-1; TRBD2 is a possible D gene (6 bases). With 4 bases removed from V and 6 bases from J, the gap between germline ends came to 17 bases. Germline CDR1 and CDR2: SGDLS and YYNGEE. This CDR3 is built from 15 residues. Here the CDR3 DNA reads TGTGCCAGCAGCAACCACCCTGGACTATCCAATGAGCAGTTCTTC. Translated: CASSNHPGLSNEQFF.

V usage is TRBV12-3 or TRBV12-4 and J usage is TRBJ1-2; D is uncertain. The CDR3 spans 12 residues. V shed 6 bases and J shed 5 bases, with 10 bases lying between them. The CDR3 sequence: CASSPGSYGYTF. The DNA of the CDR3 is TGTGCCAGCAGCCCGGGATCTTATGGCTACACCTTC.

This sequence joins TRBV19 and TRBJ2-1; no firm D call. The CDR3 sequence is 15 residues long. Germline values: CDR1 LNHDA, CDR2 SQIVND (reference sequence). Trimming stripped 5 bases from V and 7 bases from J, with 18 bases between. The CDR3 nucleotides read TGTGCCAGTAGTCCATACACGTCCCGTAGGAATGAGCAGTTCTTC. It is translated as CASSPYTSRRNEQFF.

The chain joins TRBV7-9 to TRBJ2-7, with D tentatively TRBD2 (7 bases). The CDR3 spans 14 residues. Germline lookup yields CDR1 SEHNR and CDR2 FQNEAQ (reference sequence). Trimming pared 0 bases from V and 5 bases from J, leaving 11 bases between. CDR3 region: CASSLAGGRNEQYV. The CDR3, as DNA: TGTGCCAGCAGCTTAGCGGGGGGGCGTAACGAGCAGTACGTC.

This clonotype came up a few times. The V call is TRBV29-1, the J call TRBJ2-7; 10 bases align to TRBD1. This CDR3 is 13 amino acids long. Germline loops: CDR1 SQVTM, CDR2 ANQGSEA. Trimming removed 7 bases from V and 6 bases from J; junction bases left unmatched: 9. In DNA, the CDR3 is TGCAGCGCTGAGGGACAGGGGAAAGGCGAGCAGTACTTC. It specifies CSAEGQGKGEQYF.

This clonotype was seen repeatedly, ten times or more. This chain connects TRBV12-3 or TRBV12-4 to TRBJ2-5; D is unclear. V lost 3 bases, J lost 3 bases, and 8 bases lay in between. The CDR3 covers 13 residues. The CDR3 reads CASSLSEKETQYF. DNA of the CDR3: TGTGCCAGCAGTTTGTCAGAGAAAGAGACCCAGTACTTC.

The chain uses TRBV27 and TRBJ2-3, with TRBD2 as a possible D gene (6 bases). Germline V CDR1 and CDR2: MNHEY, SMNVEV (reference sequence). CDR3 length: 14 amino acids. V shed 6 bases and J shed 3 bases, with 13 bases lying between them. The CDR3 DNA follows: TGTGCCAGCAGGAAATGGGGGGTAACAGATACGCAGTATTTT. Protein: CASRKWGVTDTQYF.

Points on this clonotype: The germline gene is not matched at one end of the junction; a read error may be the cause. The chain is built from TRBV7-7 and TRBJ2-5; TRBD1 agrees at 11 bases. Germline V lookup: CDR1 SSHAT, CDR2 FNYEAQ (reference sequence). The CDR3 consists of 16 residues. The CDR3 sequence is CASSLAGQGAGETQYF. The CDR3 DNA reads TGTGCTAGCAGCTTAGCAGGACAGGGGGCCGGAGAGACCCAGTACTTC.

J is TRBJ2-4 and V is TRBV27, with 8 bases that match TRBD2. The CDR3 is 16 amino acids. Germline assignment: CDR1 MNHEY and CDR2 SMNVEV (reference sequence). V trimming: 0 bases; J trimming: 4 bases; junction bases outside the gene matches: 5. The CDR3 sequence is CASSLSTSAVKNIQYF. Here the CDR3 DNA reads TGTGCCAGCAGTTTATCGACTAGCGCCGTAAAAAACATTCAGTACTTC.

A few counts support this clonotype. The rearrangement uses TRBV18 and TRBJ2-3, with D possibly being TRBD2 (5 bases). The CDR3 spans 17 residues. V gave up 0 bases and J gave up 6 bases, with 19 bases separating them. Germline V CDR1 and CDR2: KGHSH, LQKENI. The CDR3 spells CASSPPVRAPGSDTQYF. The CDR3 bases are TGTGCCAGCTCACCACCGGTGCGGGCGCCTGGTTCGGATACGCAGTATTTT.

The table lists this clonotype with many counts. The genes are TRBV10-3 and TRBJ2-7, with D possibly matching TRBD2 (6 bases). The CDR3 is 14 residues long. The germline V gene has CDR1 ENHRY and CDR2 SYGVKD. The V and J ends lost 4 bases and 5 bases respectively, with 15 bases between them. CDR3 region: CAISGLFGGDEQYF. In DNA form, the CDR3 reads TGTGCCATCAGTGGACTTTTTGGAGGGGACGAGCAGTACTTC.

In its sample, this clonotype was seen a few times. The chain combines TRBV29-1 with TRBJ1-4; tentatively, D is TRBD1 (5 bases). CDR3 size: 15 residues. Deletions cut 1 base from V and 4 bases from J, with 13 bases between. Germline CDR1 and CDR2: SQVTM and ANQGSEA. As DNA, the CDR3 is TGCAGCGTTGAAGGTTCGACAGAGAATAATGAAAAACTGTTTTTT. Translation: CSVEGSTENNEKLFF.